The 5 T cell receptor beta chains in this list originate from one sample, sequenced in a study of T cell repertoires in cytomegalovirus infection. MiXCR, run by TCRdb on the reads, gives a single entry per CDR3 protein. Among approximately 770,000 distinct CDR3 sequences, under 35% were seen once, and the ten largest hold 10% to 15%. For these receptors, no antigen is known. The material sequenced was cultured CD8+ T cells from PBMCs, taken from culture after CMV antigen stimulation. The receptors shown here come from a human donor in good health (CMV status not recorded). Some clones in this sample may be carry-over from other donors' samples.

J is TRBJ1-2 and V is TRBV10-3; D not resolved. From germline, CDR1 is ENHRY and CDR2 SYGVKD. Trimming took off 6 bases at V and 5 bases at J, with 10 bases between the two ends. The CDR3 spans 12 residues. This chain's CDR3 is CAIRQEEYGYTF. CDR3 coding DNA: TGTGCCATCAGGCAGGAAGAGTATGGCTACACCTTC.

The V gene is TRBV19, the J gene TRBJ2-7; D assignment may be TRBD1 or TRBD2 (5 bases each). V lost 5 bases to trimming and J lost 5 bases, with 13 bases between them. There are 13 residues in the CDR3. Germline lookup yields CDR1 LNHDA and CDR2 SQIVND (reference sequence). The CDR3 reads CASSVPGRDEQYF. CDR3 sequence (DNA): TGTGCCAGTAGTGTTCCAGGGCGGGACGAGCAGTACTTC.

This chain connects TRBV12-3 or TRBV12-4 to TRBJ2-5; D remains unclear. The CDR3 covers 12 residues. V dropped 5 bases and J dropped 9 bases, with 13 bases sitting between them. CDR3 residues: CASSVDLAAQYF. Written as DNA, the CDR3 is TGTGCCAGCAGTGTCGACCTGGCGGCCCAGTACTTC.

In this sample, this clonotype turned up a few times. The chain is built from TRBV7-9 and TRBJ1-3, with TRBD1 matching over 7 bases. Trimming took 5 bases from V and 8 from J; bases not matched to a gene: 9. CDR1 is SEHNR, CDR2 FQNEAQ, per germline (reference sequence). The CDR3 is 14 residues long. CDR3 in DNA: TGTGCCAGCAGCCTCGACAGGGATCCGGACACCATATATTTT. The encoded protein is CASSLDRDPDTIYF.

The CDR3 sequence is CASSSGIAYEQYV. In DNA, the CDR3 is TGTGCCAGCAGCTCGGGGATAGCGTACGAGCAGTACGTC. The chain combines TRBV7-6 with TRBJ2-7; TRBD2 might be the D (5 bases). V was shortened by 4 bases and J by 4 bases, with 11 bases between the two germline ends. CDR1 is SGHVS and CDR2 is FNYEAQ in the germline V gene. The CDR3 covers 13 residues.